The 23 T cell receptor beta chains reported below all come from one sample, sequenced in a study of prognosis after radiotherapy for stage I lung cancer. Multiplex PCR, run in two rounds, amplified TCR beta CDR3 from genomic DNA. Used in first-round PCR were primers specific to each TRBV and TRBJ gene. One entry per CDR3 protein results from TCRdb running MiXCR on the multiplex PCR reads. The sample shows 20,000 or so distinct CDR3 sequences, around 46% of them seen only once. Sequenced material: PBMCs, taken before or after stereotactic body radiation therapy (not recorded which). Every receptor here comes from a donor over 45 with non-small cell lung cancer.

The sample holds many counts of this clonotype. This chain uses TRBV9 with TRBJ2-3; weak D call: TRBD2 (5 bases). Trimming stripped 3 bases from V and 0 bases from J, with 8 bases between. Germline loops: CDR1 SGDLS, CDR2 YYNGEE. CDR3 size: 14 residues. The CDR3 protein is CASSGRTSTDTQYF. CDR3 nucleotide sequence: TGTGCCAGCAGCGGAAGGACTAGCACAGATACGCAGTATTTT.

Note on this clonotype: A read error may be the cause here, since a much bigger clone is one base away. J is TRBJ2-3 and V is TRBV7-6, with D unclear. CDR1 is SGHVS, CDR2 FNYEAQ, per germline. This CDR3 comprises 17 residues. The CDR3 nucleotides read TGTGCCAGCAGCTTAGCCTCAGCCTGGCACCCATTAGATGCGCAGTATTTT. Protein product: CASSLASAWHPLDAQYF.

This clonotype was detected ten times or more. The V gene is TRBV9, the J gene TRBJ2-3; D ambiguous. The CDR3 runs to 13 residues. Trimming took 7 bases from V and 4 from J, leaving 13 bases between them. Germline CDR1 SGDLS, CDR2 YYNGEE. The CDR3 region is CASPPGPPDTQYF. CDR3 DNA: TGTGCCAGCCCCCCAGGCCCCCCAGATACGCAGTATTTT.

This clonotype was counted between two and nine times. J is TRBJ1-1 and V is TRBV28; D gene uncertain. The V end lost 7 bases, the J end lost 5 bases, and 14 bases lay between the germline ends. The CDR3 sequence is 13 residues long. Germline V CDR1 and CDR2: MDHEN, SYDVKM. This CDR3 is CASTTGSLTEAFF. In DNA form, the CDR3 reads TGTGCCAGCACTACGGGTTCTTTGACTGAAGCTTTCTTT.

There are many counts of this clonotype. CDR3 bases: TGTGCCAGCAGTCCTTTAGCCGGGAGTGGGGGACGGCCGTACTTC. Its translation: CASSPLAGSGGRPYF. The chain carries TRBV28 and TRBJ2-4; D may be TRBD2 (6 bases). Trimming shortened V by 5 bases and J by 15 bases, and 26 bases separated the two germline ends. The CDR3 is 15 residues long. The germline gives CDR1 MDHEN, CDR2 SYDVKM.

At least ten counts were recorded for this clonotype. The J gene is TRBJ2-7, the V gene TRBV6-1; TRBD1 matches at 8 bases. Trimming took 7 bases from V and 6 from J; bases not matched to a gene: 8. Germline CDR1 is MNHNS and CDR2 is SASEGT. This CDR3 has 13 residues. The CDR3 sequence: CASKMDRVGEQYF. The CDR3 region has the DNA TGTGCCAGCAAGATGGACAGGGTGGGCGAGCAGTACTTC.

This clonotype came up many times. The chain is built from TRBV7-6 and TRBJ1-6, with D hard to call. Trimming took 5 bases from V and 9 from J, leaving 17 bases between them. Germline lookup yields CDR1 SGHVS and CDR2 FNYEAQ. The CDR3 totals 15 residues. This CDR3 reads CASSRDDTSISPLHF. CDR3 coding DNA: TGTGCCAGCAGCAGGGATGATACGTCAATTTCACCCCTCCACTTT.

On this clonotype: A far larger clone is only one base removed, so a read error is likely. V is TRBV6-8 and J is TRBJ2-1; D gene ambiguous. Germline V lookup: CDR1 MNHGY, CDR2 SAAAGT. The CDR3 extends over 14 amino acids. Trimming cost V 8 bases and J 7 bases, with 18 bases left between them. The chain's CDR3 is CASQVWPDSNEQFF. CDR3 bases: TGTGCCAGCCAAGTATGGCCAGATTCTAATGAGCAGTTCTTC.

This clonotype was counted ten times or more. A much larger clone differs from this one at a single base, so this may be a read error. The chain has TRBV2 and TRBJ1-6; no reliable D call. This CDR3 region has 13 residues. Trimming left V 4 bases short and J 10 bases short, with 11 bases between. CDR1 SNHLY and CDR2 FYNNEI come from the germline V gene. The chain's CDR3 is CASSGAPESPLHF. CDR3 DNA sequence: TGTGCCAGCAGTGGGGCCCCCGAGTCACCCCTCCACTTT.

The genes are TRBV10-3 and TRBJ2-1, with D possibly being TRBD2 (6 bases). The V end lost 0 bases, the J end lost 8 bases, and 20 bases lay between the germline ends. Germline lookup yields CDR1 ENHRY and CDR2 SYGVKD. The CDR3 has 17 amino acids. The CDR3, as DNA: TGTGCCATCAGTGAGTCTTGGTCTATCGGGAGCAAAGATGAGCAGTTCTTC. Translated, it gives CAISESWSIGSKDEQFF.

Note on this clonotype: A much larger clone sits a single nucleotide away, making a read error possible. The rearrangement joins TRBV29-1 to TRBJ2-3; the D gene could be TRBD1 or TRBD2 (5 bases each). The CDR3 is made up of 13 amino acids. The germline V gene encodes CDR1 SQVTM and CDR2 ANQGSEA. Between the trimmed V and J ends, which lost 5 bases and 0 bases, there was a span of 9 bases. CDR3 loop: CSVTWGSTDTQYF. Written as DNA, the CDR3 is TGCAGCGTTACCTGGGGGAGCACAGATACGCAGTATTTT.

V and J are TRBV20-1 and TRBJ2-3; D gene unclear. V dropped 2 bases and J dropped 4 bases, with 16 bases sitting between them. Germline lookup yields CDR1 DFQATT and CDR2 SNEGSKA (reference sequence). CDR3 length equals 15 residues. The CDR3 nucleotides read TGCAGTGCTAGATCCCCCGCCGGTAGGGCAGATACGCAGTATTTT. This encodes CSARSPAGRADTQYF.

This clonotype occurred a few times. The chain is built from TRBV12-3 or TRBV12-4 and TRBJ1-2; D might be TRBD1 (6 bases). The V end lost 5 bases, the J end lost 4 bases, and 8 bases lay between the germline ends. The CDR3 has 12 residues. Here the CDR3 DNA reads TGTGCCAGCAGTCGAGGGGGCTATGGCTACACCTTC. Protein: CASSRGGYGYTF.

This clonotype appeared a few times. The V and J genes are TRBV6-2 or TRBV6-3 and TRBJ2-5; D possibly matches TRBD1 or TRBD2 (5 bases each). The CDR3 runs 13 residues. The germline CDR1 and CDR2 sequences are MNHEY and SVGEGT. Trimming stripped 8 bases from V and 2 bases from J, with 12 bases between. This CDR3 is CASQTGLQETQYF. The CDR3 region has the DNA TGTGCCAGCCAAACGGGGCTGCAAGAGACCCAGTACTTC.

This sequence joins TRBV3-1 and TRBJ1-1; maybe TRBD1 (5 bases). Deletions cut 1 base from V and 6 bases from J, with 9 bases between. Germline values: CDR1 LGHDT, CDR2 YNNKEL (reference sequence). The CDR3 contains 13 residues. CDR3: CASSQGQGAEAFF. The CDR3 DNA is TGTGCCAGCAGCCAAGGGCAGGGCGCTGAAGCTTTCTTT.

This clonotype is labeled as medium-sized (0.01 to 0.1%). The rearrangement links TRBV4-3 to TRBJ1-6; TRBD1 matches 10 bases. In germline, CDR1 is LGHNA, CDR2 YSLEER. The CDR3 loop spans 16 amino acids. Trimming took 5 bases from V and 8 from J; bases not matched to a gene: 9. CDR3 region: CASSTRYGTGDSPLHF. In nucleotides, the CDR3 is TGCGCCAGCAGCACCCGGTACGGGACAGGGGATTCACCCCTCCACTTT.

The chain combines TRBV7-2 with TRBJ2-7, with unresolved D. Deletions cut 5 bases from V and 5 bases from J, with 10 bases between. This CDR3 has 12 amino acids. CDR1 SGHTA and CDR2 FQGNSA come from the germline V gene. The CDR3 DNA reads TGTGCCAGCAGCGTTACTGGGGACGAGCAGTACTTC. Its translation: CASSVTGDEQYF.

A note on this clonotype: It is likely a read error: a sequence one base away is far more abundant. The V and J genes are TRBV6-2 or TRBV6-3 and TRBJ2-5; 7 bases align to TRBD1. Losses at the gene ends were 8 bases for V and 8 bases for J; bases not matched to a gene: 14. There are 14 residues in the CDR3. Germline lookup yields CDR1 MNHEY and CDR2 SVGEGT. The CDR3 loop is CASWTNTGETTQYF. The CDR3 nucleotides read TGTGCCAGCTGGACAAATACAGGGGAAACTACCCAGTACTTC.

This chain joins TRBV7-2 and TRBJ2-3; D tentatively reads TRBD1 or TRBD2 (5 bases each). In germline, CDR1 is SGHTA, CDR2 FQGNSA. The CDR3 spans 15 residues. V lost 0 bases and J 5 bases, leaving 12 bases between the germline ends. CDR3 residues: CASSLAGDPVDTQYF. The CDR3 DNA sequence: TGTGCCAGCAGCTTAGCGGGGGACCCGGTAGATACGCAGTATTTT.

This clonotype was recorded at least ten times. The V gene is TRBV3-1, the J gene TRBJ2-3, with 7 positions matching TRBD2. CDR3 length: 17 amino acids. Germline V gene sequence: CDR1 LGHDT, CDR2 YNNKEL (reference sequence). J was trimmed by 2 bases and V by 1 base; bases with no gene match: 9. The DNA of the CDR3 is TGTGCCAGCAGCCAAGTTCCAGCGGGGTATTACACAGATACGCAGTATTTT. This sequence encodes CASSQVPAGYYTDTQYF.

This clonotype was seen a single time. The V call is TRBV5-6, the J call TRBJ2-5; tentative D call: TRBD2 (6 bases). Deletions cut 2 bases from V and 6 bases from J, with 14 bases between. This CDR3 is built from 14 residues. Germline loops: CDR1 SGHDT, CDR2 YYEEEE. Written as DNA, the CDR3 is TGTGCCAGCAGCTTATCGGGACTGCCCCAGACCCAGTACTTC. Residues: CASSLSGLPQTQYF.

The gene calls are TRBV7-2 and TRBJ2-3, with 7 bases identical to TRBD2. The length of the CDR3 is 16 residues. CDR1 and CDR2 (germline): SGHTA, FQGNSA. Trimming took 3 bases from V and 3 from J; bases not matched to a gene: 9. The CDR3: CASSFSLGAGTDTQYF. For the CDR3, the DNA is TGTGCCAGCAGCTTTAGTTTGGGAGCGGGGACAGATACGCAGTATTTT.

This clonotype has a handful of counts. The chain links TRBV6-2 or TRBV6-3 to TRBJ2-1, with 14 bases lining up with TRBD2. The CDR3 is 14 residues long. V lost 5 bases, J lost 7 bases, and 1 base stayed unmatched. Germline loops: CDR1 MNHEY, CDR2 SVGEGT. The CDR3 loop reads CASSRTSGGNEQFF. The CDR3 nucleotides read TGTGCCAGCAGTCGGACTAGCGGGGGGAATGAGCAGTTCTTC.